This TCR beta chain is drawn from a study of CD8 T cells in ankylosing spondylitis. This clonotype was observed many times. Germline V gives CDR1 SGHDT, CDR2 YYEEEE. Between the trimmed V and J ends, which lost 0 bases and 2 bases, there was a span of 10 bases. The CDR3 length is 15 residues. TCRdb ran MiXCR on the 5' RACE reads and lists one entry per CDR3 protein. This sample has some 140,000 distinct CDR3 sequences, with roughly 6.6% found just once. V and J are TRBV5-6 and TRBJ2-3, with D tentatively TRBD2 (7 bases). The source material was blood, either unsorted or a sorted T cell fraction (not recorded which). This receptor was identified in a female donor with ankylosing spondylitis or in good health (not recorded which). CDR3 in amino acids: CASSLEGGATDTQYF. CDR3 sequence (DNA): TGTGCCAGCAGCTTGGAGGGGGGGGCCACAGATACGCAGTATTTT.